Listed below are T cell receptor beta chains from one sample, sequenced in a study of vaccination effects on CD4 cells after COVID-19. Assay used: immunoSEQ multiplex PCR; TCRdb lists only in-frame clones, some missing. This sample carries 20,000 to 30,000 clones, about 75% of them seen once, and the ten largest clones take 15% to 20%. Their antigens remain unidentified. Sequenced material: CD4+ T cells from PBMCs cultured with SARS-CoV-2 spike peptides, taken before COVID-19 vaccination. The receptors here all came from a human donor who had a prior SARS-CoV-2 infection. The CDR3 runs from the conserved cysteine through the conserved F or W.

J: TRBJ1-6
V: TRBV5-4
CDR3: CASSLDDSPLHF

J: TRBJ2-7
V: TRBV29-1
CDR3: CSPEGPYEQYF

J: TRBJ2-1
V: TRBV4-2
CDR3: CASSQDRVEGSQPFF

J: TRBJ1-1
V: TRBV6-5
CDR3: CASSLGPPMPEAFF

J: TRBJ1-1
V: TRBV6-5
CDR3: CASSYSFVGETEAFF

J: TRBJ2-7
V: TRBV4-1
CDR3: CASSQDGTQGAGYEQYF

J: TRBJ2-3
V: TRBV30
CDR3: CAWSDGLAGADTQYF

J: TRBJ2-1
V: TRBV25-1
CDR3: CASSYSGSRDEQFF

J: TRBJ2-7
V: TRBV19
CDR3: CASSIVGGTDEQYF

J: TRBJ1-4
V: TRBV6-2/TRBV6-3
CDR3: CASSVRAGREKLFF

J: TRBJ2-7
V: TRBV5-4
CDR3: CASSPAPFREGGEQYF

J: TRBJ1-5
V: TRBV5-1
CDR3: CASSLTGSDQPQHF

J: TRBJ1-2
V: TRBV5-4
CDR3: CASSYQANYGYTF

J: TRBJ1-6
V: TRBV6-6
CDR3: CASSAEKGSPLHF

J: TRBJ2-3
V: TRBV6-4
CDR3: CASSPTGGADTQYF

J: TRBJ1-4
V: TRBV2
CDR3: CASILGYSTNEKLFF

J: TRBJ2-4
V: TRBV19
CDR3: CASSARDPGDRTLRAGNIQYF

J: TRBJ1-3
V: TRBV25-1
CDR3: CASSVFSGNTIYF

J: TRBJ2-1
V: TRBV5-6
CDR3: CASSTPLAGGPNEQFF

J: TRBJ2-3
V: TRBV5-1
CDR3: CASSLLPSTDTQYF

J: TRBJ1-2
V: TRBV9
CDR3: CASSVEQGAYGYTF

J: TRBJ2-1
V: TRBV5-1
CDR3: CASRQELGEQFF

J: TRBJ2-1
V: TRBV7-3
CDR3: CASSPGLAGVDEQFF

J: TRBJ2-6
V: TRBV5-5
CDR3: CASSFPRGGSGANVLTF

J: TRBJ1-1
V: TRBV7-9
CDR3: CASSSFGGILITEAFF

J: TRBJ2-3
V: TRBV10-3
CDR3: CAISEPRTDTQYF

J: TRBJ2-7
V: TRBV6-1
CDR3: CASSEAVGAAYF

J: TRBJ1-2
V: TRBV5-6
CDR3: CASSYGAGYYGYTF

J: TRBJ1-2
V: TRBV7-8
CDR3: CASSLRVVKGEFNYGYTF

J: TRBJ2-4
V: TRBV20-1
CDR3: CSASPWGRNIQYF

J: TRBJ2-7
V: TRBV5-1
CDR3: CASKGTGGYEQYF

J: TRBJ2-1
V: TRBV7-9
CDR3: CASSFQGENYNEQFF

J: TRBJ2-3
V: TRBV24-1
CDR3: CATSDFPAGASSTDTQYF

J: TRBJ2-5
V: TRBV2
CDR3: CASSGRGGQETQYF

J: TRBJ2-1
V: TRBV7-2
CDR3: CASSPLLYGEQFF

J: TRBJ1-1
V: TRBV24-1
CDR3: CATRDGRKPHGNTEAFF

J: TRBJ2-6
V: TRBV6-6
CDR3: CASRRTGAGANVLTF

J: TRBJ1-5
V: TRBV27
CDR3: CASSLGPPQGRQGNQPQHF

J: TRBJ2-5
V: TRBV27
CDR3: CASSPAGGVKTQYF

J: TRBJ2-1
V: TRBV7-9
CDR3: CASSRTGTGEYNEQFF

J: TRBJ2-3
V: TRBV19
CDR3: CASKGFGEHSTDTQYF

J: TRBJ2-5
V: TRBV11-2
CDR3: CASSLGPGASRETQYF

J: TRBJ2-5
V: TRBV30
CDR3: CAWISLAGETQYF

J: TRBJ2-1
V: TRBV6-6
CDR3: CASSYSVPDNEQFF

J: TRBJ1-1
V: TRBV19
CDR3: CASSIERGGRLDTEAFF

J: TRBJ2-1
V: TRBV29-1
CDR3: CSVVDQRGSSYNEQFF

J: TRBJ1-3
V: TRBV7-2
CDR3: CASSLVGDSGNTIYF

J: TRBJ1-2
V: TRBV30
CDR3: CAWSVWGREYGYTF

J: TRBJ2-3
V: TRBV7-2
CDR3: CASSSPREAGGTDTQYF

J: TRBJ2-2
V: TRBV28
CDR3: CASTVSGAYFGELFF

J: TRBJ1-3
V: TRBV7-2
CDR3: CASSLGQASGNTIYF

J: TRBJ2-3
V: TRBV5-5
CDR3: CASSSDRPPSDTQYF

J: TRBJ2-1
V: TRBV29-1
CDR3: CSVTGTRGDEQFF

J: TRBJ1-4
V: TRBV2
CDR3: CASRQQGGPNEKLFF

J: TRBJ2-5
V: TRBV24-1
CDR3: CATSDSTGRAVAETQYF

J: TRBJ2-1
V: TRBV7-8
CDR3: CASSFSGEQFF

J: TRBJ2-1
V: TRBV5-1
CDR3: CASSFESLNEQFF